The T cell receptor beta chain under discussion was sequenced for a study of CD8+CD57+ T cells in acquired aplastic anemia. Whole-study findings and limits: Patients shared twenty-nine CD8+ CDR3 sequences with controls.

The TCR beta profiling, which covered VDJ combination and CDR3 sequence, was carried out using genomic DNA as the template. TCRdb ran MiXCR on the reads and lists one entry per CDR3 protein. The profile shows about 220,000 distinct CDR3 sequences, approximately 50% of them singletons. The germline V gene has CDR1 KGHDR and CDR2 SFDVKD. This CDR3 comprises 15 residues. The ends lost 4 bases at V and 14 bases at J; junction bases unmatched: 10. An expansion of CD8+CD57+ cells by flow cytometry had been shown in patients chosen for sequencing. In all patients, the disease was severe acquired aplastic anemia. The table lists this clonotype with a few counts. What it recognizes is unknown.

This clonotype was obtained from a human donor with aplastic anemia. The specimen sequenced was sorted CD4+, CD8+, or CD8+CD57+ T cells (not recorded which) from PBMCs. The genes are TRBV24-1 and TRBJ2-2; 12 bases are a match to TRBD1. In nucleotides, the CDR3 is TGTGCCACCAGTGAACCCGGGACAGGGGGCGTGGAACTGTTTTTT. It encodes CATSEPGTGGVELFF.